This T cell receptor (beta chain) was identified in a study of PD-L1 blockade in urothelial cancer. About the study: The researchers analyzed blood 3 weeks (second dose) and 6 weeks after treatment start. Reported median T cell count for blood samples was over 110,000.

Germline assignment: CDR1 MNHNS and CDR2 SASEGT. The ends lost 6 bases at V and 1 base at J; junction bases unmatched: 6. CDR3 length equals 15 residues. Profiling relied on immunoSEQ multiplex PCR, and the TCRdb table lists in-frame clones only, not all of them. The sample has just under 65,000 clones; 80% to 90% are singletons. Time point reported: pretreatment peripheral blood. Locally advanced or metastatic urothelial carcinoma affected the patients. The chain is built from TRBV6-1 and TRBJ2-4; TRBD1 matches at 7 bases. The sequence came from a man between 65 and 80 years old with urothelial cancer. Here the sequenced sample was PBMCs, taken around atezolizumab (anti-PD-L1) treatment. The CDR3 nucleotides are TGTGCCAGCAGCATGACAGGGCGTGCCAAAAACATTCAGTACTTC. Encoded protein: CASSMTGRAKNIQYF.